Shown below are 30 T cell receptor beta chains from a single sample sequenced in a study of blood T cell repertoires in COVID-19. The protocol was immunoSEQ multiplex PCR, while the TCRdb copy is restricted to in-frame clones and leaves out a portion. The repertoire holds roughly 130,000 clones, with about 87% as singletons. The specimen sequenced was peripheral blood. The source of these receptors is a woman aged 60-75 years with acute or convalescent COVID-19.

This chain links TRBV6-5 with TRBJ1-5; TRBD1 matches 10 bases. There are 15 residues in the CDR3. Germline-derived CDR1 and CDR2 are MNHEY and SVGAGI. V lost 6 bases and J lost 7; bases outside the gene matches: 9. CDR3: CASRRVGTGEQPQHF. The CDR3 bases are TGTGCCAGCAGAAGAGTTGGGACAGGGGAACAGCCCCAGCATTTT.

This clone was detected once. The chain uses TRBV6-5 and TRBJ1-1; possibly TRBD1 for D (5 bases). This CDR3 is built from 13 residues. V lost 6 bases, J lost 4 bases, and 12 bases lay in between. CDR1 MNHEY and CDR2 SVGAGI come from the germline V gene. CDR3 nucleotide sequence: TGTGCCAGCAGGAAAGGGGTGGGCACTGAAGCTTTCTTT. It encodes CASRKGVGTEAFF.

This chain joins TRBV3-1 (or the pseudogene TRBV3-2) and TRBJ2-1; TRBD2 aligns across 7 bases. The CDR3 extends over 13 amino acids. The J segment lost 15 bases and the V segment lost 1 base, leaving 9 bases of the junction unmatched. Looked up from germline, CDR1 is LGHDT and CDR2 is YNNKEL (reference sequence). This CDR3 reads CASSQVGGLGRFF. CDR3 bases: TGTGCCAGCAGCCAAGTAGGAGGACTAGGTCGGTTCTTC.

The chain is built from TRBV10-1 and TRBJ1-1, with a tentative D call TRBD1 (5 bases). Deletions cut 6 bases from V and 1 base from J, with 12 bases between. The CDR3 is made up of 14 amino acids. The germline V gene encodes CDR1 WNHNN and CDR2 SYGVQD (reference sequence). The chain's CDR3 is CASSPGGSNTEAFF. CDR3 bases: TGCGCCAGCAGCCCCGGGGGGTCGAACACTGAAGCTTTCTTT.

The chain uses TRBV6-1 and TRBJ1-3; D is possibly TRBD1 (6 bases). Trimming took off 2 bases at V and 1 base at J, with 12 bases between the two ends. The CDR3 is 16 residues long. Germline values: CDR1 MNHNS, CDR2 SASEGT. The DNA for the CDR3 is TGTGCCAGCAGTGAACCAAAGGGGGTGTCTGGAAACACCATATATTTT. It is translated as CASSEPKGVSGNTIYF.

This rearrangement joins TRBV6-2 or TRBV6-3 to TRBJ1-5, with D tentatively TRBD1 (5 bases). CDR3 length: 12 amino acids. Germline V CDR1 and CDR2: MNHEY, SVGEGT. With 4 bases removed from V and 9 bases from J, the gap between germline ends came to 10 bases. CDR3 in amino acids: CASSSGVRPQHF. The CDR3 DNA is TGTGCCAGCAGTTCGGGGGTCAGGCCCCAGCATTTT.

This chain connects TRBV4-2 to TRBJ2-3, with 13 bases fitting TRBD2. The V segment lost 0 bases and the J segment 10 bases; nucleotides outside the gene matches: 13. Germline V gene lookup returns CDR1 LGHNA and CDR2 YNFKEQ. The CDR3 has 18 amino acids. The CDR3 nucleotides read TGTGCCAGCAGCCAAGATGCCCCGGGACTAGCGGGAAAGACCGCGCAGTATTTT. It encodes CASSQDAPGLAGKTAQYF.

This sequence joins TRBV18 and TRBJ1-1, with D perhaps matching TRBD1 (5 bases). Trimming shortened V by 3 bases and J by 2 bases, and 13 bases separated the two germline ends. The length of the CDR3 is 15 residues. Per the germline V gene, CDR1 is KGHSH and CDR2 is LQKENI. The CDR3 region has the DNA TGTGCCAGCTCACCCGGAGGGGCTAGCAACACTGAAGCTTTCTTT. Amino acid sequence: CASSPGGASNTEAFF.

The chain carries TRBV30 and TRBJ1-2; 9 bases agree with TRBD1. In germline, CDR1 is GTSNPN, CDR2 SVGIG (reference sequence). The V and J ends lost 3 bases and 7 bases, in that order; junction bases with no gene match: 6. This CDR3 region has 13 residues. CDR3 region: CAWSQRQGVGYTF. The CDR3 DNA is TGTGCCTGGAGCCAACGACAGGGGGTTGGCTACACCTTC.

V and J are TRBV4-1 and TRBJ1-2; perhaps TRBD1 as D (5 bases). The ends were cut back, 2 bases at V and 4 bases at J, with 11 bases in the middle. The CDR3 totals 14 residues. Germline CDR1 and CDR2: MGHRA and YSYEKL. CDR3 in amino acids: CASSQRLGAYGYTF. The DNA of the CDR3 is TGCGCCAGCAGCCAACGACTTGGGGCCTATGGCTACACCTTC.

The rearrangement joins TRBV6-5 to TRBJ2-5; 10 bases are shared with TRBD2. CDR3 length equals 15 residues. V lost 8 bases and J lost 2; bases outside the gene matches: 8. Germline CDR1 reads MNHEY; CDR2 reads SVGAGI. The CDR3 coding sequence is TGTGCCAGCCTAGCGGGAGAGGGAGATCAAGAGACCCAGTACTTC. Translating gives CASLAGEGDQETQYF.

This clone was observed a few times. The chain employs TRBV10-3 and TRBJ1-6; D remains unclear. CDR3 length equals 15 residues. Trimming removed 4 bases from V and 10 bases from J, with 17 bases in between. The germline V gene encodes CDR1 ENHRY and CDR2 SYGVKD. The CDR3 loop reads CAISGASGVGSPLHF. The CDR3 coding sequence is TGTGCCATCAGTGGAGCGAGTGGAGTCGGCTCACCCCTCCACTTT.

This rearrangement joins TRBV7-9 to TRBJ1-5; D gene uncertain. The V gene's germline CDR1 is SEHNR and CDR2 FQNEAQ (reference sequence). V lost 1 base to trimming and J lost 3 bases, with 13 bases between them. The CDR3 extends over 16 amino acids. CDR3 bases: TGTGCCAGCAGCTTAGGGGGAGGGAGGTACAATCAGCCCCAGCATTTT. Translation gives CASSLGGGRYNQPQHF.

This chain connects TRBV19 to TRBJ2-3; 9 nucleotides agree with TRBD1. The CDR3 covers 14 residues. Trimming at V came to 10 bases and at J to 3 bases, leaving 8 bases not matched to a gene. From germline, CDR1 is LNHDA and CDR2 SQIVND (reference sequence). CDR3 loop: CATRSGTGTDTQYF. The CDR3 DNA follows: TGTGCCACTCGTTCCGGGACAGGGACAGATACGCAGTATTTT.

CDR3 in DNA: TGTGCCACCTGGACAGGACCCTATGGCTACACCTTC. It is translated as CATWTGPYGYTF. The J gene is TRBJ1-2, the V gene TRBV6-5, with 7 positions matching TRBD1. The junction had 6 bases not matched to a gene; V was cut back by 10 bases and J by 4 bases. CDR3 length equals 12 residues. CDR1 and CDR2 (germline): MNHEY, SVGAGI.

This rearrangement joins TRBV7-6 to TRBJ2-6; the D is unclear. Between the trimmed V and J ends, which lost 5 bases and 3 bases, there was a span of 5 bases. CDR3 length equals 13 residues. The V gene's germline CDR1 is SGHVS and CDR2 FNYEAQ. In DNA, the CDR3 is TGTGCCAGCAGCCCTTTTGGGGCCAACGTCCTGACTTTC. As protein: CASSPFGANVLTF. The complete variable domain, with remaining parts taken from reference TRBV7-6 and TRBJ2-6, reads GAGVSQSPRYKVTKRGQDVALRCDPISGHVSLYWYRQALGQGPEFLTYFNYEAQQDKSGLPNDRFSAERPEGSISTLTIQRTEQRDSAMYRCASSPFGANVLTFGAGSRLTVL.

This chain joins TRBV5-1 and TRBJ1-1; D gene ambiguous. V gave up 1 base and J gave up 8 bases, with 15 bases separating them. Germline-derived CDR1 and CDR2 are SGHRS and YFSETQ. The CDR3 has 14 residues. The CDR3 sequence: CASSLNRGTGEAFF. DNA for the CDR3: TGCGCCAGCAGCTTGAATCGGGGAACGGGCGAAGCTTTCTTT.

V and J are TRBV5-1 and TRBJ2-1; D possibly corresponds to TRBD2 (6 bases). Trimming cost V 4 bases and J 10 bases, with 24 bases left between them. This CDR3 contains 16 residues. In germline, CDR1 is SGHRS, CDR2 YFSETQ. This CDR3 is CASSRRDGGVGGEQFF. The CDR3 bases are TGCGCCAGCAGCCGCCGGGACGGCGGTGTTGGGGGGGAGCAGTTCTTC.

This clone turned up a few times. This chain joins TRBV3-1 (or the pseudogene TRBV3-2) and TRBJ1-2; D gene uncertain. Germline loops: CDR1 LGHDT, CDR2 YNNKEL (reference sequence). The CDR3 has 11 amino acids. Trimming took off 2 bases at V and 7 bases at J, with 5 bases between the two ends. The CDR3 loop is CASSQPGGYTF. CDR3 nucleotide sequence: TGTGCCAGCAGCCAACCGGGTGGCTACACCTTC.

This clone was found once. The J gene is TRBJ1-2, the V gene TRBV14; the D gene is possibly TRBD1 (6 bases). Germline CDR1 is SGHDN and CDR2 is FVKESK. V lost 4 bases, J lost 2 bases, and 14 bases lay in between. This CDR3 comprises 15 residues. In DNA, the CDR3 is TGTGCCAGCAGCCCGGTCACAGGGTGGAACTATGGCTACACCTTC. Its translation is CASSPVTGWNYGYTF.

The CDR3 here is CASSPTVYDTEAFF. In DNA, the CDR3 is TGTGCCAGCAGCCCTACAGTTTATGACACTGAAGCTTTCTTT. The gene calls are TRBV28 and TRBJ1-1; D gene unclear. The V gene lost 6 bases and the J gene lost 3 bases, with 14 bases spanning the gap. The CDR3 sequence is 14 residues long. Germline V gene sequence: CDR1 MDHEN, CDR2 SYDVKM.

The chain is built from TRBV6-5 and TRBJ1-2, with TRBD1 matching over 7 bases. This CDR3 has 13 residues. Unmatched junction bases numbered 11, after V lost 8 bases and J lost 8 bases. Per the germline V gene, CDR1 is MNHEY and CDR2 is SVGAGI. The DNA for the CDR3 is TGTGCCAGCGATCAGTCCCAGGGGGAAGGCTACACCTTC. Translating it yields CASDQSQGEGYTF.

This sequence joins TRBV3-1 (or the pseudogene TRBV3-2) and TRBJ2-2; 13 bases are a match to TRBD2. Trimming removed 4 bases from V and 7 bases from J; junction bases left unmatched: 6. CDR1 is LGHDT, CDR2 YNNKEL, per germline (reference sequence). CDR3 length equals 16 residues. CDR3 sequence reads: CASSPRLAGGHGELFF. CDR3 coding DNA: TGTGCCAGCAGCCCCCGACTAGCGGGAGGTCACGGGGAGCTGTTTTTT.

V and J are TRBV7-2 and TRBJ2-3; tentatively, D is TRBD2 (5 bases). Between the trimmed V and J ends, which lost 0 bases and 4 bases, there was a span of 11 bases. The germline V gene encodes CDR1 SGHTA and CDR2 FQGNSA. CDR3 size: 15 residues. The CDR3, as DNA: TGTGCCAGCAGCTTAGCGGGAGTGGGCTCAGATACGCAGTATTTT. Translation: CASSLAGVGSDTQYF.

The rearrangement joins TRBV5-1 to TRBJ1-1; D is uncertain. The CDR3 has 13 residues. Trimming removed 4 bases at V and 3 bases at J, with 10 bases between. Per the germline V gene, CDR1 is SGHRS and CDR2 is YFSETQ. The chain's CDR3 is CASSRGSDTEAFF. The CDR3 DNA follows: TGCGCCAGCAGCAGAGGTTCGGACACTGAAGCTTTCTTT.

The chain has TRBV7-2 and TRBJ1-5, with 9 bases lining up with TRBD1. V was clipped by 5 bases and J by 1 base; unmatched bases: 3. CDR1 and CDR2 from the germline V gene are SGHTA and FQGNSA. The length of the CDR3 is 15 residues. CDR3 sequence (DNA): TGTGCCAGCAGCCCCGGACAGGGGAGCAATCAGCCCCAGCATTTT. Protein sequence: CASSPGQGSNQPQHF.

Only one count was recorded for this clone. The chain links TRBV5-1 to TRBJ2-5, with 8 bases fitting TRBD2. This CDR3 has 17 amino acids. From germline, CDR1 is SGHRS and CDR2 YFSETQ. V shed 4 bases and J 2 bases; nucleotides not matched to a gene: 13. CDR3 DNA: TGCGCCAGCAGCCTTTCTACCCGGGGGGGACAACAAGAGACCCAGTACTTC. Encoded protein: CASSLSTRGGQQETQYF.

The chain is built from TRBV3-1 (or the pseudogene TRBV3-2) and TRBJ2-3; a possible D gene is TRBD1 (6 bases). Germline CDR1 and CDR2: LGHDT and YNNKEL (reference sequence). The CDR3 is 14 amino acids. V lost 3 bases and J 1 base, leaving 8 bases between the germline ends. In DNA form, the CDR3 reads TGTGCCAGCAGCCAGGACAGTGGCACAGATACGCAGTATTTT. It translates to CASSQDSGTDTQYF.

The rearrangement uses TRBV11-2 and TRBJ2-3; no definite D call. V lost 0 bases, J lost 3 bases, and 4 bases lay in between. Germline assignment: CDR1 SGHAT and CDR2 FQNNGV. CDR3 length equals 13 residues. CDR3 in amino acids: CASSLERTDTQYF. CDR3 bases: TGTGCCAGCAGCTTAGAACGGACAGATACGCAGTATTTT.

The gene calls are TRBV27 and TRBJ2-5, with TRBD2 as a possible D gene (6 bases). This CDR3 has 14 residues. V lost 8 bases and J lost 3, with 16 bases in between. Germline assignment: CDR1 MNHEY and CDR2 SMNVEV (reference sequence). In DNA form, the CDR3 reads TGTGCCAGCGGGACTCCCTATCTTAAAGAGACCCAGTACTTC. Translated, it gives CASGTPYLKETQYF.